The next 13 T cell receptor beta chains were all read from a single sample in a study of blood T cell repertoires in COVID-19. This table comes from immunoSEQ multiplex PCR, and its TCRdb copy is limited to in-frame clones, with some not included. The sample shows over 100,000 clones, approximately 83% of them seen only once. Sequencing was performed on peripheral blood. All receptors derive from a woman older than 75 with active or convalescent COVID-19.

V is TRBV19 and J is TRBJ2-1, with D unclear. The CDR3 runs to 14 residues. Germline values: CDR1 LNHDA, CDR2 SQIVND (reference sequence). V dropped 2 bases and J dropped 9 bases, with 14 bases sitting between them. As DNA, the CDR3 is TGTGCCAGTAGTATACGCGGCGAGCGTAGTGAGCAGTTCTTC. Translation gives CASSIRGERSEQFF.

The chain uses TRBV7-2 and TRBJ2-1; 7 bases line up with TRBD2. Germline loops: CDR1 SGHTA, CDR2 FQGNSA. The CDR3 is made up of 14 amino acids. With 2 bases clipped from V and 5 bases from J, the junction kept 3 bases outside the gene matches. CDR3 nucleotides: TGTGCCAGCAGCTTATTGACTAGCAACAATGAGCAGTTCTTC. Translating gives CASSLLTSNNEQFF.

This chain joins TRBV2 and TRBJ1-5; unclear D gene. V was cut by 4 bases and J by 5 bases, with 6 bases left in between. The CDR3 is made up of 12 amino acids. Germline loops: CDR1 SNHLY, CDR2 FYNNEI. CDR3 DNA: TGTGCCAGCAGTGTTGAGTATCAGCCCCAGCATTTT. This translates into CASSVEYQPQHF. Full variable domain (rest looked up from reference TRBV2 and TRBJ1-5): EPEVTQTPSHQVTQMGQEVILRCVPISNHLYFYWYRQILGQKVEFLVSFYNNEISEKSEIFDDQFSVERPDGSNFTLKIRSTKLEDSAMYFCASSVEYQPQHFGDGTRLSIL.

The CDR3 protein is CASRTQGARRYTF. DNA for the CDR3: TGTGCCAGCAGGACCCAGGGGGCGCGGAGGTACACCTTC. V usage is TRBV28 and J usage is TRBJ1-2; TRBD1 aligns across 8 bases. This CDR3 is built from 13 residues. V shed 6 bases, J shed 11 bases, and the junction held 11 bases outside the gene matches. From germline, CDR1 is MDHEN and CDR2 SYDVKM.

This chain joins TRBV2 and TRBJ1-2; 9 nucleotides align to TRBD1. The CDR3 is 15 residues long. Looked up from germline, CDR1 is SNHLY and CDR2 is FYNNEI. V was pared by 4 bases and J by 6 bases, with 9 bases of the junction left unmatched. CDR3 protein: CASSVRGQGNNGYTF. The CDR3 DNA sequence: TGTGCCAGCAGTGTTAGGGGACAGGGAAACAATGGCTACACCTTC. The whole variable domain, filled in from reference TRBV2 and TRBJ1-2, reads EPEVTQTPSHQVTQMGQEVILRCVPISNHLYFYWYRQILGQKVEFLVSFYNNEISEKSEIFDDQFSVERPDGSNFTLKIRSTKLEDSAMYFCASSVRGQGNNGYTFGSGTRLTVV.

This sequence joins TRBV24-1 and TRBJ1-5; 10 bases align to TRBD1. The CDR3 consists of 16 residues. The germline gives CDR1 KGHDR, CDR2 SFDVKD. V was pared by 4 bases and J by 6 bases, with 8 bases of the junction left unmatched. CDR3 loop: CATSESGTGVPQPQHF. CDR3 coding DNA: TGTGCCACCAGTGAGTCCGGGACAGGGGTTCCTCAGCCCCAGCATTTT.

On this clone itself: Relative to the germline gene, one junction end is altered; a read error may explain this. This chain joins TRBV7-7 and TRBJ2-2; 8 bases are a match to TRBD1. Germline CDR1 reads SSHAT; CDR2 reads FNYEAQ (reference sequence). CDR3 length equals 15 residues. The CDR3 DNA sequence: TGTGCTAGCAGCTTAGACAGGGGATTCACCGGGGAGCTGTTTTTT. This sequence encodes CASSLDRGFTGELFF.

The chain couples TRBV7-9 to TRBJ1-2, with D possibly TRBD1 on 6 matching bases. Trimming stripped 6 bases from V and 4 bases from J, with 15 bases between. The CDR3 consists of 14 residues. CDR1 SEHNR and CDR2 FQNEAQ come from the germline V gene (reference sequence). The CDR3 is CASRGDNPPYGYTF. The DNA of the CDR3 is TGTGCCAGCAGAGGGGACAACCCTCCCTATGGCTACACCTTC. Full variable domain (outside the CDR3, taken from reference TRBV7-9 and TRBJ1-2): DTGVSQNPRHKITKRGQNVTFRCDPISEHNRLYWYRQTLGQGPEFLTYFQNEAQLEKSRLLSDRFSAERPKGSFSTLEIQRTEQGDSAMYLCASRGDNPPYGYTFGSGTRLTVV.

The rearrangement joins TRBV5-1 to TRBJ2-7; 7 positions agree with TRBD2. The length of the CDR3 is 13 residues. V trimming: 3 bases; J trimming: 10 bases; junction bases outside the gene matches: 10. CDR1 is SGHRS, CDR2 YFSETQ, per germline. The CDR3 DNA sequence: TGCGCCAGCAGCTGGGACGACCGGGGGGATCAGTACTTC. This encodes CASSWDDRGDQYF.

The V gene is TRBV10-3, the J gene TRBJ2-5; TRBD2 matches 13 bases. Germline V gives CDR1 ENHRY, CDR2 SYGVKD. V trimming: 0 bases; J trimming: 3 bases; junction bases outside the gene matches: 4. The CDR3 totals 17 residues. CDR3 protein: CAISESTGTSGKETQYF. CDR3 bases: TGTGCCATCAGTGAGTCGACTGGGACTAGCGGGAAAGAGACCCAGTACTTC.

The rearrangement uses TRBV10-3 and TRBJ1-2, with TRBD1 matching over 12 bases. The CDR3 runs 16 residues. Germline-derived CDR1 and CDR2 are ENHRY and SYGVKD. V was pared by 5 bases and J by 6 bases, with 10 bases of the junction left unmatched. In DNA form, the CDR3 reads TGTGCCATCAGTACCCACCCGGGACAGGGGGCCGATGGCTACACCTTC. Translating gives CAISTHPGQGADGYTF.

The DNA of the CDR3 is TGTGCCAGTAAAAGGAAGGGGGGGGACACTGAAGCTTTCTTT. Its translation: CASKRKGGDTEAFF. The J gene is TRBJ1-1, the V gene TRBV19, with D possibly matching TRBD1 (6 bases). CDR1 is LNHDA and CDR2 is SQIVND in the germline V gene (reference sequence). Trimming shortened V by 7 bases and J by 3 bases, and 15 bases separated the two germline ends. This CDR3 comprises 14 residues.

This sequence joins TRBV3-1 (or the pseudogene TRBV3-2) and TRBJ1-3; 8 bases fit TRBD1. The CDR3 sequence is 12 residues long. The V gene's germline CDR1 is LGHDT and CDR2 YNNKEL (reference sequence). The junction had 6 bases not matched to a gene; V was cut back by 10 bases and J by 7 bases. CDR3 bases: TGTGCCACCAGGTCAGGGGGCAACACCATATATTTT. Its protein is CATRSGGNTIYF.